This T cell receptor beta chain comes out of a study of shared clonotypes between healthy human individuals. In the study overall: Per donor, CD8 memory used one plate, CD8 naive used two, CD4 memory used three and CD4 naive used three.

The assay was immunoSEQ multiplex PCR, and TCRdb's table has in-frame clones only and misses some. The sample includes over 700,000 clones, 55% to 80% of them seen just once. The CDR3 totals 16 residues. Germline-derived CDR1 and CDR2 are SQVTM and ANQGSEA. With V trimmed by 1 base and J by 3 bases, 11 bases remained unmatched. This chain uses TRBV29-1 with TRBJ2-7, with 8 bases aligning to TRBD2. This receptor was taken from a woman aged 25-40 years in good health. What was sequenced was memory CD4+ T cells sorted from blood. The subset: CD45RA-negative fraction. The CDR3 loop reads CSVEGGEREGLYEQYF. CDR3 coding DNA: TGCAGCGTTGAAGGGGGAGAACGGGAGGGCCTCTACGAGCAGTACTTC.